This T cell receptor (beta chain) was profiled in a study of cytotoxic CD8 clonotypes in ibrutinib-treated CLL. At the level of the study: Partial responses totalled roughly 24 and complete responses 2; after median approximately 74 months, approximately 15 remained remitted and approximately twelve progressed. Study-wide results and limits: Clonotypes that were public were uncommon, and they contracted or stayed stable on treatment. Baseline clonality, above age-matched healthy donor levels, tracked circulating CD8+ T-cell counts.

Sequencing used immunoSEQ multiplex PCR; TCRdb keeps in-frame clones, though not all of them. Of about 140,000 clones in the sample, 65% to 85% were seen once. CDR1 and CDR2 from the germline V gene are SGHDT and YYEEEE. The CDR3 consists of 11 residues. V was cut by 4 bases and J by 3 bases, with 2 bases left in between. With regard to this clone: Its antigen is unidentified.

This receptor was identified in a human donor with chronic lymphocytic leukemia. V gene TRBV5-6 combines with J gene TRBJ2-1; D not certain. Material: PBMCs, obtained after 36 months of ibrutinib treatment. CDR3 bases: TGTGCCAGCAGCATCTACAATGAGCAGTTCTTC. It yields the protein CASSIYNEQFF.